This is a list of T cell receptor beta chains from one sample in a study of regulatory T cells in long-lasting Graves disease. From the multiplex PCR reads, TCRdb called clonotypes with MiXCR, one entry per CDR3 protein. Here the sample spans approximately 300,000 distinct CDR3 sequences, 18% being singletons. The sequences come from peripheral blood mononuclear cells (PBMCs), collected at new diagnosis, from a patient treated with antithyroid drugs. The receptors were sampled from a female donor with Graves disease. Both conserved end residues are trimmed from each CDR3.

CDR3 protein: ASSVGTSGGIPDTQY
V gene: TRBV2
J gene: TRBJ2-3

CDR3 protein: ASSLGDPGYGYT
V gene: TRBV7-9
J gene: TRBJ1-2

CDR3 protein: ANDREGGANVLT
V gene: TRBV19
J gene: TRBJ2-6

CDR3 protein: SATTSGKAYEQY
V gene: TRBV20-1
J gene: TRBJ2-7

CDR3 protein: AWSVKDRVETQY
V gene: TRBV30
J gene: TRBJ2-5

CDR3 protein: ASSLVQGVY
V gene: TRBV11-3
J gene: TRBJ2-1

CDR3 protein: ASTAMLAGGYNEQF
V gene: TRBV2
J gene: TRBJ2-1

CDR3 protein: ASSLSLVTDTQY
V gene: TRBV7-6
J gene: TRBJ2-3

CDR3 protein: ASSDRNIQY
V gene: TRBV2
J gene: TRBJ2-4

CDR3 protein: ASSQGWNTGELF
V gene: TRBV3-1
J gene: TRBJ2-2

CDR3 protein: ASSLGGQGRFYEQY
V gene: TRBV11-2
J gene: TRBJ2-7

CDR3 protein: ASSLSGVGGSYEQY
V gene: TRBV12-3/TRBV12-4
J gene: TRBJ2-7

CDR3 protein: ASSLSLAGLNEQF
V gene: TRBV28
J gene: TRBJ2-1

CDR3 protein: ASSGPQGAGNQPQH
V gene: TRBV19
J gene: TRBJ1-5

CDR3 protein: ASSLGQTQETQY
V gene: TRBV5-1
J gene: TRBJ2-5

CDR3 protein: ASSSVRGDLQY
V gene: TRBV5-1
J gene: TRBJ2-3

CDR3 protein: ATSETRGNTEAF
V gene: TRBV15
J gene: TRBJ1-1